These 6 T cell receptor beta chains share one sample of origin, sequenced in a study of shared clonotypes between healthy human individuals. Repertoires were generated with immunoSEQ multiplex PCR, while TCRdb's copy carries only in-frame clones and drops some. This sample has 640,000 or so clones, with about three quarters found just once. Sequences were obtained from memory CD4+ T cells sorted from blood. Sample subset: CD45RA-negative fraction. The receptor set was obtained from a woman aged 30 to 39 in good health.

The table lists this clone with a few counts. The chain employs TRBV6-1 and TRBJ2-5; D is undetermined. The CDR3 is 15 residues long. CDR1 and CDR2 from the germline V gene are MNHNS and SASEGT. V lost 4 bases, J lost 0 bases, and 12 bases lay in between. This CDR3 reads CASSATPWYQETQYF. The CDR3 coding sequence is TGTGCCAGCAGTGCTACACCTTGGTACCAAGAGACCCAGTACTTC.

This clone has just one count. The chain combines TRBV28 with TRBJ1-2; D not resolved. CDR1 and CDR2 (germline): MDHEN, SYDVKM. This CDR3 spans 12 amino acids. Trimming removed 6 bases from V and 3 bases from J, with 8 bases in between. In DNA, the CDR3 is TGTGCCAGCAGACAAGAGGACTATGGCTACACCTTC. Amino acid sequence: CASRQEDYGYTF.

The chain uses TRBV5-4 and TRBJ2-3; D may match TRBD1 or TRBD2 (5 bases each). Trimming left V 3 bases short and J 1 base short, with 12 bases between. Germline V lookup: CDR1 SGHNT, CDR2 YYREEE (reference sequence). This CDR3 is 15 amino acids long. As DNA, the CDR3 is TGTGCCAGCAGCTACGGGGCGGACCGCACAGATACGCAGTATTTT. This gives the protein CASSYGADRTDTQYF.

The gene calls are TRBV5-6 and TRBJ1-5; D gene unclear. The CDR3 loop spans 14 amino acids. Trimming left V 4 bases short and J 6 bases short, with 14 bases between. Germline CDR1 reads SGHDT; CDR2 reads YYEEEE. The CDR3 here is CASSEMGRTQPQHF. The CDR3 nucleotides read TGTGCCAGCAGCGAGATGGGAAGGACTCAGCCCCAGCATTTT.

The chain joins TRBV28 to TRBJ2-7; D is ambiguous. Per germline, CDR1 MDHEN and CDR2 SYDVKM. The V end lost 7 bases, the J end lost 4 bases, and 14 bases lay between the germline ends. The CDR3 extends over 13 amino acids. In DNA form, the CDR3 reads TGTGCCAGCACCCCTCATGGCGAGTACGAGCAGTACTTC. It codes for CASTPHGEYEQYF.

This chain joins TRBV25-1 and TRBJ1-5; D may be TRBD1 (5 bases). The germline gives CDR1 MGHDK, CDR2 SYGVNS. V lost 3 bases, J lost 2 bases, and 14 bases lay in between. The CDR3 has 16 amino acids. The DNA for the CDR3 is TGTGCCAGCAGTGAGAAGGGGCGGGAGGGCAATCAGCCCCAGCATTTT. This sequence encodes CASSEKGREGNQPQHF. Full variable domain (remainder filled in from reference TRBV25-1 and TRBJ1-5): EADIYQTPRYLVIGTGKKITLECSQTMGHDKMYWYQQDPGMELHLIHYSYGVNSTEKGDLSSESTVSRIRTEHFPLTLESARPSHTSQYLCASSEKGREGNQPQHFGDGTRLSIL.